The next 21 T cell receptor beta chains were all read from a single sample in a study of T cell responses to AZD1222 COVID-19 vaccine. Here immunoSEQ multiplex PCR was the method, and the copy in TCRdb shows in-frame clones only, minus some. Of around 120,000 clones listed, roughly nine tenths are singletons. The sequencing used peripheral blood, collected on day 0 of AZD1222 vaccination. The receptors come from an adult in good health.

The chain combines TRBV27 with TRBJ1-4; TRBD1 might be the D (5 bases). The CDR3 runs 15 residues. Trimming removed 0 bases from V and 8 bases from J, with 13 bases in between. Germline CDR1 is MNHEY and CDR2 is SMNVEV (reference sequence). In nucleotides, the CDR3 is TGTGCCAGCAGTTTATCGGGGCGGGTTGGCGAAAAACTGTTTTTT. It encodes CASSLSGRVGEKLFF.

J is TRBJ1-2 and V is TRBV19, with D unresolved. V shed 7 bases and J shed 0 bases, with 18 bases lying between them. Germline V gene lookup returns CDR1 LNHDA and CDR2 SQIVND (reference sequence). The CDR3 runs to 16 residues. CDR3 coding DNA: TGTGCCAGTACCCCCGATGCGGGGAGGCCTAACTATGGCTACACCTTC. Its translation is CASTPDAGRPNYGYTF.

This clone appeared a single time. The J gene is TRBJ2-7, the V gene TRBV19, with no clear D. The CDR3 runs 14 residues. The V gene's germline CDR1 is LNHDA and CDR2 SQIVND (reference sequence). The V end was cut by 3 bases, the J end by 2 bases, with 11 bases between. The CDR3 here is CASSIYGDTYEQYF. DNA of the CDR3: TGTGCCAGTAGTATTTATGGTGACACCTACGAGCAGTACTTC.

The chain joins TRBV12-3 or TRBV12-4 to TRBJ2-1; TRBD1 might be the D (5 bases). The ends were cut back, 7 bases at V and 9 bases at J, with 13 bases in the middle. The CDR3 covers 12 residues. In nucleotides, the CDR3 is TGTGCCAGCACCTCGACAGAAGGTGAGCAGTTCTTC. It yields the protein CASTSTEGEQFF.

This clone was counted once. The chain is built from TRBV7-3 and TRBJ2-3, with 10 bases lining up with TRBD2. The germline CDR1 and CDR2 sequences are SGHTA and FQGTGA. The CDR3 loop spans 15 amino acids. J gave up 2 bases and V 5 bases, and 4 bases lay outside the gene matches. CDR3 sequence reads: CASSVLAGATDTQYF. The CDR3 DNA reads as TGTGCCAGCAGCGTCCTAGCGGGAGCCACAGATACGCAGTATTTT.

The chain couples TRBV28 to TRBJ1-2; 7 bases are a match to TRBD1. CDR3 length: 13 amino acids. Trimming cost V 10 bases and J 9 bases; bases outside gene matches: 14. CDR1 is MDHEN and CDR2 is SYDVKM in the germline V gene. The CDR3 sequence: CATGEGGARSYTF. As DNA, the CDR3 is TGTGCCACCGGAGAAGGGGGCGCCCGAAGCTACACCTTC.

The J gene is TRBJ2-3, the V gene TRBV6-5, with 10 bases fitting TRBD1. The germline CDR1 and CDR2 sequences are MNHEY and SVGAGI. J gave up 3 bases and V 10 bases, and 10 bases lay outside the gene matches. The CDR3 spans 15 residues. The CDR3 sequence: CATRVGTGVTDTQYF. The CDR3 DNA reads TGTGCCACCCGGGTGGGGACAGGGGTGACAGATACGCAGTATTTT.

The chain recombines TRBV7-9 with TRBJ1-2; TRBD1 matches at 7 bases. Trimming removed 5 bases from V and 8 bases from J; junction bases left unmatched: 8. Germline V lookup: CDR1 SEHNR, CDR2 FQNEAQ (reference sequence). CDR3 size: 13 residues. The CDR3 DNA reads TGTGCCAGCAGCCCAGACAGGGTTAAGGGCTACACCTTC. Translated, it gives CASSPDRVKGYTF. Together with reference TRBV7-9 and TRBJ1-2, the CDR3 gives the full variable domain: DTGVSQNPRHKITKRGQNVTFRCDPISEHNRLYWYRQTLGQGPEFLTYFQNEAQLEKSRLLSDRFSAERPKGSFSTLEIQRTEQGDSAMYLCASSPDRVKGYTFGSGTRLTVV.

The rearrangement uses TRBV19 and TRBJ2-7, with 8 bases identical to TRBD1. The germline V gene has CDR1 LNHDA and CDR2 SQIVND (reference sequence). The junction had 1 base not matched to a gene; V was cut back by 3 bases and J by 3 bases. The CDR3 spans 13 residues. The CDR3 spells CASSIDRGYEQYF. The CDR3 DNA is TGTGCCAGTAGTATCGACAGGGGCTACGAGCAGTACTTC.

CDR3 in DNA: TGTGCCAGTAGTATCCCGCGGGGGGATGGGCTCACTGAAGCTTTCTTT. This sequence encodes CASSIPRGDGLTEAFF. This chain uses TRBV19 with TRBJ1-1, with D possibly being TRBD1 (5 bases). The germline CDR1 and CDR2 sequences are LNHDA and SQIVND (reference sequence). This CDR3 has 16 residues. V was clipped by 3 bases and J by 4 bases, with 18 bases between them.

With respect to this clone: Its ends do not fully match the called genes, so a read error is possible. V gene TRBV29-1 combines with J gene TRBJ1-4; no firm D call. The V gene's germline CDR1 is SQVTM and CDR2 ANQGSEA. The CDR3 consists of 12 residues. The DNA for the CDR3 is TGCAGCGTCGAAGGACCTAATGAAAAACTGTTTTTT. Translated: CSVEGPNEKLFF. The entire variable domain, with the rest obtained from reference TRBV29-1 and TRBJ1-4, is as follows: SAVISQKPSRDICQRGTSLTIQCQVDSQVTMMFWYRQQPGQSLTLIATANQGSEATYESGFVIDKFPISRPNLTFSTLTVSNMSPEDSSIYLCSVEGPNEKLFFGSGTQLSVL.

In its sample, this clone was seen once. V usage is TRBV6-5 and J usage is TRBJ1-3; D possibly corresponds to TRBD1 (6 bases). The CDR3 is made up of 16 amino acids. Germline V gene data show CDR1 as MNHEY and CDR2 as SVGAGI. The V end lost 4 bases, the J end lost 5 bases, and 18 bases lay between the germline ends. The CDR3 nucleotides read TGTGCCAGCAGTTCCCCGCGGGCCAGGGGTAGAAACACCATATATTTT. Translating gives CASSSPRARGRNTIYF.

The chain combines TRBV12-3 or TRBV12-4 with TRBJ2-7; no definite D call. V dropped 7 bases and J dropped 2 bases, with 9 bases sitting between them. This CDR3 comprises 12 residues. The CDR3 loop reads CASKSETYEQYF. CDR3 nucleotide sequence: TGTGCCAGCAAATCTGAAACCTACGAGCAGTACTTC.

The chain combines TRBV5-6 with TRBJ2-3, with 9 bases identical to TRBD2. In germline, CDR1 is SGHDT, CDR2 YYEEEE. This CDR3 is 12 amino acids long. Unmatched junction bases numbered 8, after V lost 4 bases and J lost 14 bases. CDR3 amino acids: CASSRSSGMWYF. The CDR3 DNA reads TGTGCCAGCAGCAGGTCTAGCGGGATGTGGTATTTT.

The chain is built from TRBV5-1 and TRBJ1-1; D call uncertain. The CDR3 spans 13 residues. Trimming removed 0 bases from V and 0 bases from J, with 3 bases in between. Germline V gives CDR1 SGHRS, CDR2 YFSETQ. DNA for the CDR3: TGCGCCAGCAGCTTGGTGTTGAACACTGAAGCTTTCTTT. It translates to CASSLVLNTEAFF.

The chain uses TRBV11-3 and TRBJ2-6; D is tentatively TRBD1 or TRBD2 (5 bases each). The CDR3 sequence is 18 residues long. Germline CDR1 reads SGHNT; CDR2 reads YENEEA. Trimming cost V 5 bases and J 0 bases, with 17 bases left between them. The CDR3 DNA reads as TGTGCCAGCAGCCCCACGGGGCTATATAGCTCTGGGGCCAACGTCCTGACTTTC. It codes for CASSPTGLYSSGANVLTF. Full variable domain (rest looked up from reference TRBV11-3 and TRBJ2-6): EAGVVQSPRYKIIEKKQPVAFWCNPISGHNTLYWYLQNLGQGPELLIRYENEEAVDDSQLPKDRFSAERLKGVDSTLKIQPAELGDSAVYLCASSPTGLYSSGANVLTFGAGSRLTVL.

The J gene is TRBJ2-2, the V gene TRBV29-1, with a tentative D call TRBD1 (5 bases). CDR1 and CDR2 from the germline V gene are SQVTM and ANQGSEA. This CDR3 contains 13 residues. V shed 3 bases and J shed 2 bases, with 7 bases lying between them. The CDR3: CSVDDRNTGELFF. The DNA for the CDR3 is TGCAGCGTTGATGACAGAAACACCGGGGAGCTGTTTTTT.

V usage is TRBV29-1 and J usage is TRBJ2-3; TRBD1 agrees at 7 bases. Per the germline V gene, CDR1 is SQVTM and CDR2 is ANQGSEA. J was trimmed by 0 bases and V by 7 bases; bases with no gene match: 10. This CDR3 is 15 amino acids long. The CDR3 coding sequence is TGCAGCGCTAGGACAGGTGGAGTTAGCACAGATACGCAGTATTTT. Amino acids: CSARTGGVSTDTQYF.

CDR3 protein: CAWRTGAFEQYF. The CDR3 nucleotides read TGTGCCTGGAGGACCGGGGCGTTCGAGCAGTACTTC. This chain links TRBV30 with TRBJ2-7; tentatively, D is TRBD1 or TRBD2 (5 bases each). This CDR3 comprises 12 residues. Trimming stripped 3 bases from V and 6 bases from J, with 12 bases between. CDR1 GTSNPN and CDR2 SVGIG come from the germline V gene (reference sequence).

The rearrangement links TRBV2 to TRBJ2-1, with 10 bases matching TRBD2. This CDR3 comprises 17 residues. J gave up 4 bases and V 6 bases, and 12 bases lay outside the gene matches. Germline V lookup: CDR1 SNHLY, CDR2 FYNNEI. The CDR3 sequence: CASRGLAGVQSYNEQFF. In DNA form, the CDR3 reads TGTGCCAGCAGAGGCCTAGCGGGAGTTCAGAGTTACAATGAGCAGTTCTTC.

The chain recombines TRBV9 with TRBJ2-7; no clear D gene. This CDR3 region has 15 residues. V lost 0 bases and J 2 bases, leaving 12 bases between the germline ends. Germline V gene lookup returns CDR1 SGDLS and CDR2 YYNGEE. The CDR3 nucleotides read TGTGCCAGCAGCGTAGTACCAGACCCAACCTACGAGCAGTACTTC. Its translation: CASSVVPDPTYEQYF.